The 9 T cell receptor beta chains in this list originate from one sample, sequenced in a study of blood T cell repertoires in COVID-19. Method: immunoSEQ multiplex PCR; TCRdb's copy keeps in-frame clones and lacks some. The top ten clones hold about 8% of a sample with about 83,000 clones, approximately 86% of them seen once. Input material: peripheral blood. The receptors derive from a man at least 80 years old with active or convalescent COVID-19.

J is TRBJ1-2 and V is TRBV24-1; TRBD1 matches 8 bases. The junction had 2 bases not matched to a gene; V was cut back by 9 bases and J by 3 bases. This CDR3 has 12 residues. Germline V lookup: CDR1 KGHDR, CDR2 SFDVKD. The CDR3 DNA follows: TGTGCCACCTCAGGGGGCGACTATGGCTACACCTTC. This translates into CATSGGDYGYTF.

CDR3 DNA: TGTGCCAGCAGCCGACCTAGTATGGGTAACTCTGAAGCTTTCTTT. Protein product: CASSRPSMGNSEAFF. The chain employs TRBV7-9 and TRBJ1-1; D gene ambiguous. Trimming removed 5 bases from V and 6 bases from J, with 19 bases in between. Germline V CDR1 and CDR2: SEHNR, FQNEAQ (reference sequence). The CDR3 extends over 15 amino acids. The full variable domain, its missing parts supplied by reference TRBV7-9 and TRBJ1-1, is DTGVSQNPRHKITKRGQNVTFRCDPISEHNRLYWYRQTLGQGPEFLTYFQNEAQLEKSRLLSDRFSAERPKGSFSTLEIQRTEQGDSAMYLCASSRPSMGNSEAFFGQGTRLTVV.

The rearrangement uses TRBV10-2 and TRBJ1-1; TRBD1 matches 7 bases. J gave up 2 bases and V 10 bases, and 22 bases lay outside the gene matches. The CDR3 sequence is 18 residues long. Per germline, CDR1 WSHSY and CDR2 SAAADI. The CDR3 bases are TGCGCCACAACCTGGGTGGGACAGCCCAGCCATTCTAACACTGAAGCTTTCTTT. Residues: CATTWVGQPSHSNTEAFF.

This clone occurred once. The genes are TRBV27 and TRBJ2-1; 12 nucleotides align to TRBD2. J was trimmed by 4 bases and V by 5 bases; bases with no gene match: 9. The CDR3 spans 17 residues. Germline V gene data show CDR1 as MNHEY and CDR2 as SMNVEV (reference sequence). The CDR3 sequence: CASSRWLAGGDYNEQFF. CDR3 nucleotide sequence: TGTGCCAGCAGTCGGTGGCTAGCGGGAGGGGATTACAATGAGCAGTTCTTC.

The rearrangement uses TRBV14 and TRBJ1-4; D call uncertain. Germline V gene lookup returns CDR1 SGHDN and CDR2 FVKESK. Trimming shortened V by 3 bases and J by 5 bases, and 10 bases separated the two germline ends. The CDR3 totals 14 residues. CDR3 nucleotide sequence: TGTGCCAGCAGCCACTGGACTGGGAATGAAAAACTGTTTTTT. It specifies CASSHWTGNEKLFF.

V is TRBV10-2 and J is TRBJ1-1, with a tentative D call TRBD1 (5 bases). Trimming left V 3 bases short and J 1 base short, with 15 bases between. The germline CDR1 and CDR2 sequences are WSHSY and SAAADI. The CDR3 has 16 amino acids. The CDR3 DNA is TGCGCCAGCAGTGATCGGGGGGGAGAATGGAACACTGAAGCTTTCTTT. Its translation: CASSDRGGEWNTEAFF.

The chain couples TRBV4-1 to TRBJ1-3; D is perhaps TRBD1 (5 bases). Trimming shortened V by 4 bases and J by 6 bases, and 19 bases separated the two germline ends. From germline, CDR1 is MGHRA and CDR2 YSYEKL. The CDR3 is made up of 16 amino acids. The CDR3 region has the DNA TGCGCCAGCAGCCGATCGAGCCTAGTACAGGAAAACACCATATATTTT. As protein: CASSRSSLVQENTIYF.

The chain links TRBV5-5 to TRBJ1-1, with D perhaps matching TRBD1 (6 bases). The CDR3 covers 15 residues. V was trimmed by 4 bases and J by 2 bases, leaving 15 bases between them. Germline V CDR1 and CDR2: SGHKS, YYEKEE (reference sequence). The DNA of the CDR3 is TGTGCCAGCAGCCCCGATTGGGGGCGCAACACTGAAGCTTTCTTT. Protein: CASSPDWGRNTEAFF.

The V call is TRBV19, the J call TRBJ1-1; D perhaps matches TRBD1 (5 bases). Trimming shortened V by 2 bases and J by 5 bases, and 9 bases separated the two germline ends. The CDR3 sequence is 13 residues long. In germline, CDR1 is LNHDA, CDR2 SQIVND (reference sequence). The CDR3 is CASSITGGTEAFF. The CDR3 bases are TGTGCCAGTAGTATAACTGGGGGGACTGAAGCTTTCTTT.